This entry describes one TCR beta chain. What it binds is unknown. V dropped 0 bases and J dropped 6 bases, with 13 bases sitting between them. The CDR3 sequence is 15 residues long. Looked up from germline, CDR1 is SGHNT and CDR2 is YYREEE (reference sequence). This sample is drawn from a study of Ad26.COV2.S vaccination and SARS-CoV-2 variants. Study information: Each vaccinee took Ad26.COV2.S intramuscularly, once or twice 56 days apart.

The treatment was: roughly 18 received Ad26.COV2.S at low or high dose, single or two shots; roughly five received placebo; per-sample allocation not given. Day 63 following the first vaccine or placebo injection was when the samples were taken. An Ad26 vector that expressed Wuhan-strain SARS-CoV-2 spike constituted the vaccine. The data were produced by immunoSEQ multiplex PCR, yet TCRdb's version contains in-frame clones alone and is incomplete. The table records hundreds of thousands of clones, about 89% of them present only once. Broader study findings: Placebo recipients had lower spike-specific TCR breadth than vaccine recipients. Substantial breadth was reportedly displayed by spike-specific CD8+ and CD4+ T cell responses after vaccination.

Source: peripheral blood, taken in a trial of Ad26.COV2.S vaccine versus placebo. The receptor was derived from a person aged 18-60 years who received the Ad26.COV2.S COVID-19 vaccine or a placebo. The chain recombines TRBV5-4 with TRBJ2-1; possible D gene TRBD2, 5 bases. This chain's CDR3 is CASSLAPLVTNEQFF. The CDR3 nucleotides read TGTGCCAGCAGCTTGGCCCCACTAGTAACCAATGAGCAGTTCTTC.